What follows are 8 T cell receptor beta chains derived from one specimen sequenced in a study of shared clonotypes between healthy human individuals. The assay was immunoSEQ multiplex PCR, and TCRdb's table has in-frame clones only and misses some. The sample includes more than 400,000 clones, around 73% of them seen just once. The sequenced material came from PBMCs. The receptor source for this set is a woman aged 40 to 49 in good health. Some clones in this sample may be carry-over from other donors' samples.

This CDR3 is CASSLGWARSYEQYF. The CDR3 nucleotides read TGTGCCAGCAGCTTAGGATGGGCCAGATCCTACGAGCAGTACTTC. The genes are TRBV7-2 and TRBJ2-7; D is unclear. The germline V gene encodes CDR1 SGHTA and CDR2 FQGNSA. The CDR3 runs to 15 residues. V was shortened by 1 base and J by 1 base, with 11 bases between the two germline ends.

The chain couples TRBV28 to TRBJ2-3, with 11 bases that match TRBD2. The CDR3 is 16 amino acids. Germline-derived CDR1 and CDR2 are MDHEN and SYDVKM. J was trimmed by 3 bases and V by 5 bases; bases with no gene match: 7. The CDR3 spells CASSRLAGGSTDTQYF. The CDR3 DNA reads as TGTGCCAGCAGTCGGCTAGCGGGAGGATCGACAGATACGCAGTATTTT.

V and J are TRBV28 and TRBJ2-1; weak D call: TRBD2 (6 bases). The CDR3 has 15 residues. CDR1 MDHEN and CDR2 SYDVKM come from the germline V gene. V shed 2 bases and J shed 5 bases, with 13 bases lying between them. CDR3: CASSLGRELDNEQFF. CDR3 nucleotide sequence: TGTGCCAGCAGTTTAGGGCGGGAACTCGACAATGAGCAGTTCTTC.

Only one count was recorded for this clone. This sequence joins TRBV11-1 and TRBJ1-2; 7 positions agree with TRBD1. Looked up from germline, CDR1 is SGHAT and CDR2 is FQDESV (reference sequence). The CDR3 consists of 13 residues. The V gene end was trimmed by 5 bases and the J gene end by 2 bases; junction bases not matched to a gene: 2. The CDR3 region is CASSPTGNYGYTF. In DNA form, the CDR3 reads TGTGCCAGCAGCCCGACAGGGAACTATGGCTACACCTTC.

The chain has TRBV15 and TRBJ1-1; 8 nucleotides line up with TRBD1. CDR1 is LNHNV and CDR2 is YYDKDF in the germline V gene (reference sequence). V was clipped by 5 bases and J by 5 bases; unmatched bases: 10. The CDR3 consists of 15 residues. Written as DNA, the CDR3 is TGTGCCACCAGCTTTCCCGGGACAGGCAGGACTGAAGCTTTCTTT. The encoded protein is CATSFPGTGRTEAFF.

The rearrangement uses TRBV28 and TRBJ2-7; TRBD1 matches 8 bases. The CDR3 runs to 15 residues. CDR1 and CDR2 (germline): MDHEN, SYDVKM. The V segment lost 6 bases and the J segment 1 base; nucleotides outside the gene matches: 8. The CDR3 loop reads CASRIQQGGSYEQYF. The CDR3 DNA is TGTGCCAGCAGGATTCAACAGGGGGGATCCTACGAGCAGTACTTC.

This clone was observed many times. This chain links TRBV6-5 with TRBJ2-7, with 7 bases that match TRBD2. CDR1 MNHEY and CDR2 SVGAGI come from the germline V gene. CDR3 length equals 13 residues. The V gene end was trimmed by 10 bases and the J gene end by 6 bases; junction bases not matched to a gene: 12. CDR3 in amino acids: CATLNGRPCEQYF. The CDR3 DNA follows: TGTGCCACCCTTAACGGGAGGCCATGCGAGCAGTACTTC.

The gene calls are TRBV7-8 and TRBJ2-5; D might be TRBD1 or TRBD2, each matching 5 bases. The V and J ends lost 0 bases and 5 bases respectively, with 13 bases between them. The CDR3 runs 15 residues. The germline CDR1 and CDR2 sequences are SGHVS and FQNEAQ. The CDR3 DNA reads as TGTGCCAGCAGCTTAGCGGGACCGATATTGGAGACCCAGTACTTC. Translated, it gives CASSLAGPILETQYF.